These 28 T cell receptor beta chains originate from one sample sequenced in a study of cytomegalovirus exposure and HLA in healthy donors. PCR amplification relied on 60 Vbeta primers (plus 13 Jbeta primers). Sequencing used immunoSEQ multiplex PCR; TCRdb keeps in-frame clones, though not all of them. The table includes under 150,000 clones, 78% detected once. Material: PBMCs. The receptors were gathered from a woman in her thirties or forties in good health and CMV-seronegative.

For the CDR3, the DNA is TGTGCCAGCAGCGCGACAGTGAATGAGCAGTTCTTC. Protein: CASSATVNEQFF. The V and J genes are TRBV27 and TRBJ2-1; perhaps TRBD1 as D (5 bases). The germline V and J ends were trimmed by 6 bases and 7 bases, with 10 bases remaining between them. CDR1 is MNHEY, CDR2 SMNVEV, per germline (reference sequence). This CDR3 spans 12 amino acids.

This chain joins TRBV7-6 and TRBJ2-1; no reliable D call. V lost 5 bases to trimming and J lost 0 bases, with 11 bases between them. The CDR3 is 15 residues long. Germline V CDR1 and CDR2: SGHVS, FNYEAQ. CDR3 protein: CASSESASSYNEQFF. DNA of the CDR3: TGTGCCAGCAGCGAGAGCGCGAGCTCCTACAATGAGCAGTTCTTC.

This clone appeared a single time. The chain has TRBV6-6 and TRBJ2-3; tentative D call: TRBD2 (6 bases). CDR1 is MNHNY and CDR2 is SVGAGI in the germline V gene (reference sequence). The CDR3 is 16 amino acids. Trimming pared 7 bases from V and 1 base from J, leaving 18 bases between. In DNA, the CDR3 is TGTGCCAGCAATATCCTAGGAGGCGGGGGCACAGATACGCAGTATTTT. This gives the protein CASNILGGGGTDTQYF.

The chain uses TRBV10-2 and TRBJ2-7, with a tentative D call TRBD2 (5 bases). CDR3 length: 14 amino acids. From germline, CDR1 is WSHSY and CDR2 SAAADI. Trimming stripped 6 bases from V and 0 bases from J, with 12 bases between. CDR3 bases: TGCGCCAGCAGCAGTTCGGGGTTCTCCTACGAGCAGTACTTC. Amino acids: CASSSSGFSYEQYF.

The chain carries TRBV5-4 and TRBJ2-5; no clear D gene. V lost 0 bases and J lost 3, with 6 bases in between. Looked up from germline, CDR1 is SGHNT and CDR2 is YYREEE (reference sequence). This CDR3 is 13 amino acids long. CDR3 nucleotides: TGTGCCAGCAGCTTGGAAATAGAAGAGACCCAGTACTTC. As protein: CASSLEIEETQYF.

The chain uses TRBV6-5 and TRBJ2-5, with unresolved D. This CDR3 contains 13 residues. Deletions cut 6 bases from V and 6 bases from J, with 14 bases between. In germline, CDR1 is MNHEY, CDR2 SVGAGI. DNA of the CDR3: TGTGCCAGCAGCCTTGGAGCCGAGAAGACCCAGTACTTC. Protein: CASSLGAEKTQYF.

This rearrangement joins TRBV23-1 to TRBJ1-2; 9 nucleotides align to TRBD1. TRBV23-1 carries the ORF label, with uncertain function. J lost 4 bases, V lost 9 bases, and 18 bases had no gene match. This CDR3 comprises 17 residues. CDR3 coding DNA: TGCGCCAGACGATTTGGACAGGGGTCCTGCTCTTTCTATGGCTACACCTTC. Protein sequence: CARRFGQGSCSFYGYTF.

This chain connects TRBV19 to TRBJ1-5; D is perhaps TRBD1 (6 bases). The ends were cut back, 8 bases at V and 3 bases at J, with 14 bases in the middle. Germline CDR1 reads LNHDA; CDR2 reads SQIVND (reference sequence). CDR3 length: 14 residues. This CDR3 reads CASAGGGPNQPQHF. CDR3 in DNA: TGTGCCAGTGCTGGGGGGGGGCCCAATCAGCCCCAGCATTTT.

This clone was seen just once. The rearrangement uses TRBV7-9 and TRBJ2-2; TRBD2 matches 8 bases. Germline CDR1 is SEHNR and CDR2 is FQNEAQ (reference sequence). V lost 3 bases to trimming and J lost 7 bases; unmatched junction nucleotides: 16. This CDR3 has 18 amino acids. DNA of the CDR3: TGTGCCAGCAGCTTTAGTCCCAGTCGGGGGGGCCGTGTCGGGGAGCTGTTTTTT. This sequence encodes CASSFSPSRGGRVGELFF.

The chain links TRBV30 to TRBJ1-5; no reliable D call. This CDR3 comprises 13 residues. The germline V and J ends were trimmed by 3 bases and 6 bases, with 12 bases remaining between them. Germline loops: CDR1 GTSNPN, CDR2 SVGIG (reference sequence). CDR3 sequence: CAWRRDGSQPQHF. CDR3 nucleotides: TGTGCCTGGAGACGAGACGGGAGTCAGCCCCAGCATTTT. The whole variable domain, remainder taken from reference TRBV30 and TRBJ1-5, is SQTIHQWPATLVQPVGSPLSLECTVEGTSNPNLYWYRQAAGRGLQLLFYSVGIGQISSEVPQNLSASRPQDRQFILSSKKLLLSDSGFYLCAWRRDGSQPQHFGDGTRLSIL.

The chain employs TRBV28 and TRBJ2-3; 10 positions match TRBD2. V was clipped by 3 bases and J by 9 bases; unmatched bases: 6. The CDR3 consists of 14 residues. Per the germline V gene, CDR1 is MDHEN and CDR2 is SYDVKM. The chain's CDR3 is CASSFPPSGSTQYF. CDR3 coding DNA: TGTGCCAGCAGTTTTCCCCCTAGCGGGAGCACGCAGTATTTT.

The CDR3 DNA reads as TGTGCCAGTAGTATTCAGGCTAGCGGGGGGGTGAGCTCCTACGAGCAGTACTTC. Amino acids: CASSIQASGGVSSYEQYF. The chain joins TRBV19 to TRBJ2-7, with TRBD2 matching 12 bases. The V gene's germline CDR1 is LNHDA and CDR2 SQIVND (reference sequence). This CDR3 spans 18 amino acids. Unmatched junction bases numbered 9, after V lost 3 bases and J lost 0 bases. The full variable domain, completed using reference TRBV19 and TRBJ2-7, is DGGITQSPKYLFRKEGQNVTLSCEQNLNHDAMYWYRQDPGQGLRLIYYSQIVNDFQKGDIAEGYSVSREKKESFPLTVTSAQKNPTAFYLCASSIQASGGVSSYEQYFGPGTRLTVT.

CDR3 sequence reads: CASSTGLRINSPLHF. CDR3 nucleotide sequence: TGTGCCAGCAGCACGGGACTGAGGATCAATTCACCCCTCCACTTT. The chain carries TRBV11-2 and TRBJ1-6; tentatively, D is TRBD1 (5 bases). Germline V gives CDR1 SGHAT, CDR2 FQNNGV. V gave up 5 bases and J gave up 7 bases, with 15 bases separating them. This CDR3 has 15 amino acids.

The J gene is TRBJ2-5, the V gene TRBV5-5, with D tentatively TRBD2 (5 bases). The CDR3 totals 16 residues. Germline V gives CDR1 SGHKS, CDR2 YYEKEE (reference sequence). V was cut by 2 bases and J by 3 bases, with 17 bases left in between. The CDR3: CASSLHTRTLEETQYF. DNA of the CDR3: TGTGCCAGCAGCTTACATACTAGGACCCTAGAAGAGACCCAGTACTTC.

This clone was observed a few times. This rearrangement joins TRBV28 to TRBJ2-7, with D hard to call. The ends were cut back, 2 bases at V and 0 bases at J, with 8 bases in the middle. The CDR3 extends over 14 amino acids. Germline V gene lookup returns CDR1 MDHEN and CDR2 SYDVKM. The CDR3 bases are TGTGCCAGCAGTTTAAACCCCGGCTCCTACGAGCAGTACTTC. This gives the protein CASSLNPGSYEQYF. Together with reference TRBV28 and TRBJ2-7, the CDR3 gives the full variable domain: DVKVTQSSRYLVKRTGEKVFLECVQDMDHENMFWYRQDPGLGLRLIYFSYDVKMKEKGDIPEGYSVSREKKERFSLILESASTNQTSMYLCASSLNPGSYEQYFGPGTRLTVT.

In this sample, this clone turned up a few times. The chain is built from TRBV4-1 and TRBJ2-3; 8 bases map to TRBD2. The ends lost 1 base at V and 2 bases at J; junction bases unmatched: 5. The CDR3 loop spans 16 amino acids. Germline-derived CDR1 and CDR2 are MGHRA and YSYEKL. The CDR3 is CASSQVERGFTDTQYF. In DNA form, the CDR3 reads TGCGCCAGCAGCCAAGTGGAGCGGGGGTTCACAGATACGCAGTATTTT.

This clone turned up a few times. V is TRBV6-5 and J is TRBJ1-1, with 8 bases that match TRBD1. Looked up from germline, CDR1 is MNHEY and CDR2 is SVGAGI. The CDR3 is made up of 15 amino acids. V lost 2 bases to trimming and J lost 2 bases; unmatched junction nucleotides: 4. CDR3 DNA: TGTGCCAGCAGTTACCAGGGACAGGTTAACACTGAAGCTTTCTTT. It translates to CASSYQGQVNTEAFF.

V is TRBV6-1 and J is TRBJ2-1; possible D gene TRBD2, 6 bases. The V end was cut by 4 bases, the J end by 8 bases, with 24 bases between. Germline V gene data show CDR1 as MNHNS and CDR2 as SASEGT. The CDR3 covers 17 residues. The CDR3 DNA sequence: TGTGCCAGCAGTGCTACCCGGGGGAGTACTACTCTCTATGAGCAGTTCTTC. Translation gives CASSATRGSTTLYEQFF.

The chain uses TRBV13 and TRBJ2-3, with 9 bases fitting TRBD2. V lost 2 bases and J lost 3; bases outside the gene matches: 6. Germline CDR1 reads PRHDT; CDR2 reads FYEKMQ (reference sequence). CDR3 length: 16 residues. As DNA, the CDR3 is TGTGCCAGCAGCTTATATGCGGGGGGGCTGACAGATACGCAGTATTTT. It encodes CASSLYAGGLTDTQYF.

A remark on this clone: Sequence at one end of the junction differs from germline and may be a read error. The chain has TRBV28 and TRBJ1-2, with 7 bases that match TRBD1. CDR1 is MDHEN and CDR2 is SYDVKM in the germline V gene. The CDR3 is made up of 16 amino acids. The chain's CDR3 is CASTKTAGGINYDYTF. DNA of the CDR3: TGTGCCAGCACCAAAACCGCAGGGGGGATCAACTATGACTACACCTTC.

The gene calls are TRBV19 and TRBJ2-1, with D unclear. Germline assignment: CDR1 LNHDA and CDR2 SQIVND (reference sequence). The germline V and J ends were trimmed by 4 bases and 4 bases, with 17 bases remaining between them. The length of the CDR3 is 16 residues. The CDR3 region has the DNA TGTGCCAGTAGTACCACAGCAGCCACTCCTTACAATGAGCAGTTCTTC. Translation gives CASSTTAATPYNEQFF.

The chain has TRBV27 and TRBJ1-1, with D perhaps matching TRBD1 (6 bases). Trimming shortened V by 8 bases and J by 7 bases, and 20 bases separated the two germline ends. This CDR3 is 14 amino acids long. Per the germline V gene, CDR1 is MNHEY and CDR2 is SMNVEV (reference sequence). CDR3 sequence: CASWFSRDTNEAFF. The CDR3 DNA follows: TGTGCCAGCTGGTTCTCCCGGGACACTAATGAAGCTTTCTTT.

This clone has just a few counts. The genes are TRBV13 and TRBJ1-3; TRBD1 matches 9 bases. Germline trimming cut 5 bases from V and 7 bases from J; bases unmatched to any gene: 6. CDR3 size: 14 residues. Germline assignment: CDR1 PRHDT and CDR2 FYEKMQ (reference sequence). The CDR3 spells CASSLGQGYNTIYF. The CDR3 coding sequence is TGTGCCAGCAGCCTCGGACAGGGGTACAACACCATATATTTT.

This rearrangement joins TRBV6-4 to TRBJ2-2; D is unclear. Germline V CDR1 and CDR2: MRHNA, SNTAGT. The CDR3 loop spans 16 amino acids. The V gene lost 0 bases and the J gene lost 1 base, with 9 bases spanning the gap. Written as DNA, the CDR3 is TGTGCCAGCAGTGACTCGGTTAGTCGGAACACCGGGGAGCTGTTTTTT. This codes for CASSDSVSRNTGELFF.

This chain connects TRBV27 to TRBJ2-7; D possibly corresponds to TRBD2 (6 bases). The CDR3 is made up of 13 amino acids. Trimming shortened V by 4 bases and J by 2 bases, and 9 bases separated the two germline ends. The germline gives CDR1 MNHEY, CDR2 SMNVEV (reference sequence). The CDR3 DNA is TGTGCCAGCAGTTCGCCTAGCGCCTACGAGCAGTACTTC. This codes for CASSSPSAYEQYF.

This CDR3 is CASSHGTGSNTEAFF. CDR3 nucleotides: TGCGCCAGCAGTCACGGGACAGGGTCGAATACTGAAGCTTTCTTT. J is TRBJ1-1 and V is TRBV5-1; 9 nucleotides align to TRBD1. Germline V gene data show CDR1 as SGHRS and CDR2 as YFSETQ. The CDR3 extends over 15 amino acids. The J segment lost 5 bases and the V segment lost 5 bases, leaving 10 bases of the junction unmatched.

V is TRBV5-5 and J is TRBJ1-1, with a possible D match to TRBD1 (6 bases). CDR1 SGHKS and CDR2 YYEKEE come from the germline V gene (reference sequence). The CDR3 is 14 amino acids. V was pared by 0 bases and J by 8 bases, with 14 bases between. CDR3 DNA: TGTGCCAGCAGCTTGGTCAGGGGAGAAGTCGAAGCTTTCTTT. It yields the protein CASSLVRGEVEAFF.

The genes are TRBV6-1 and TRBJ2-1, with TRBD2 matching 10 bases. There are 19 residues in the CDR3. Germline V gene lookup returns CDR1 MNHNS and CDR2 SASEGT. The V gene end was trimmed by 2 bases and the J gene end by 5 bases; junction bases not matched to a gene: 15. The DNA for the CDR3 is TGTGCCAGCAGTGAATCCGCCTTATGGACTAGCGGATATAACAATGAGCAGTTCTTC. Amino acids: CASSESALWTSGYNNEQFF.